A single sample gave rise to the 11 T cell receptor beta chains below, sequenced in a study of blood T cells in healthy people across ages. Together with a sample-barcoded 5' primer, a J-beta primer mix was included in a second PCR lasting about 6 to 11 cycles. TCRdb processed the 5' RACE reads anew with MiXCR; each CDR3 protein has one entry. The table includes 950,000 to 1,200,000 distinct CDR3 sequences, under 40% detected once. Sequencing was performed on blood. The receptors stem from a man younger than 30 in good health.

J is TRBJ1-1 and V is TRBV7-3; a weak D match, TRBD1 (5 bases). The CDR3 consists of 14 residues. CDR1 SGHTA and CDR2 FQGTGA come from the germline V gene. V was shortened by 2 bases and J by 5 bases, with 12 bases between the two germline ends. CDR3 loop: CASSLEGKGTEAFF. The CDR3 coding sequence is TGTGCCAGCAGCTTAGAGGGAAAGGGGACTGAAGCTTTCTTT.

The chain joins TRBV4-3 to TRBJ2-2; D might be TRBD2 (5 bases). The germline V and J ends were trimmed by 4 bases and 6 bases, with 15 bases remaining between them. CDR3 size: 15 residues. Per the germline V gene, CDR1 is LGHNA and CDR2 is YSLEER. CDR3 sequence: CASSLQAASPGELFF. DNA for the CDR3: TGCGCCAGCAGCCTCCAAGCGGCCAGCCCCGGGGAGCTGTTTTTT.

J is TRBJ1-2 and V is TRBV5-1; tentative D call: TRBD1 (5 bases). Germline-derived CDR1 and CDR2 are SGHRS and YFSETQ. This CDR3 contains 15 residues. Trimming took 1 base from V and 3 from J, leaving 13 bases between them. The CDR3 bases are TGCGCCAGCAGCTTGAGGGGCGGCGCCGACTATGGCTACACCTTC. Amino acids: CASSLRGGADYGYTF.

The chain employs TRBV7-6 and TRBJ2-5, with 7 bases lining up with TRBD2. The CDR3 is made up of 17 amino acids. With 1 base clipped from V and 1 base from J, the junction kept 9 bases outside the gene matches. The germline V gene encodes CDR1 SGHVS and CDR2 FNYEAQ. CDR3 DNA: TGTGCCAGCAGCTTAGAACTGGGAGGGACTCTCCAAGAGACCCAGTACTTC. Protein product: CASSLELGGTLQETQYF.

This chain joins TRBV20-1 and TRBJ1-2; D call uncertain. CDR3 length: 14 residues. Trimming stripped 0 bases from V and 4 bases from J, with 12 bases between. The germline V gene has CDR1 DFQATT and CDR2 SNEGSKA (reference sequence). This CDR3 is CSARDTDGRYGYTF. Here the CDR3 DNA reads TGCAGTGCTAGAGATACCGACGGGCGCTATGGCTACACCTTC.

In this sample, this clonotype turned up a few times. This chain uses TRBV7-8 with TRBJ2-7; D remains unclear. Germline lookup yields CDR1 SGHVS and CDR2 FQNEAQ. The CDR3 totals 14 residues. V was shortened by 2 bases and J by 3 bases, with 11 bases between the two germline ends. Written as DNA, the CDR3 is TGTGCCAGCAGCTTAATCGGGCGAGGCTACGAGCAGTACTTC. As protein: CASSLIGRGYEQYF.

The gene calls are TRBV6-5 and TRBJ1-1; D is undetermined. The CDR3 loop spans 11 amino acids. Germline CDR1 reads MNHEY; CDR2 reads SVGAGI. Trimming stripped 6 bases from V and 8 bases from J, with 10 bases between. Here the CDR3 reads CASRLGWEAFF. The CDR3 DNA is TGTGCCAGCAGGCTTGGGTGGGAAGCTTTCTTT.

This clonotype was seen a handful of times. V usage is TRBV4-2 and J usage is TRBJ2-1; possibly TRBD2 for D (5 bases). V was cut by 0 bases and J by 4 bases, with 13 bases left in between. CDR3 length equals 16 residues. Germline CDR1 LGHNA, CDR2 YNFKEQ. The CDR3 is CASSQEGSPGYNEQFF. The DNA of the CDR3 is TGTGCCAGCAGCCAAGAAGGAAGCCCGGGGTACAATGAGCAGTTCTTC.

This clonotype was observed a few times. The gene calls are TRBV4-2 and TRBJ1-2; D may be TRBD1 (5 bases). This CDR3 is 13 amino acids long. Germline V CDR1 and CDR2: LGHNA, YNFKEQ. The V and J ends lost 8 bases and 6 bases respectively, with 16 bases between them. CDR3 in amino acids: CASSAAGGDGYTF. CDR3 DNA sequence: TGTGCCAGCTCCGCCGCGGGAGGGGATGGCTACACCTTC.

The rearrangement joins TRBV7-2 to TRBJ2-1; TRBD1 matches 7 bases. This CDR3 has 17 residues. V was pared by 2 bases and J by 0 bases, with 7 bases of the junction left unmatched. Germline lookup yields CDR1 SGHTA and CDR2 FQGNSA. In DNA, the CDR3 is TGTGCCAGCAGCTTACGCCCCGGGACAGTCTCCTACAATGAGCAGTTCTTC. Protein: CASSLRPGTVSYNEQFF.

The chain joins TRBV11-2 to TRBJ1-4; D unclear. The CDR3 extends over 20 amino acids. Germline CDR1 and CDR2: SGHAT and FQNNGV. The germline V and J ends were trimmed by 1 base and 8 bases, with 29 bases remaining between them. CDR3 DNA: TGTGCCAGCAGCTTAGTGTTCGGTCGAATGGCTTGGAGGGTTCAGGAAAAACTGTTTTTT. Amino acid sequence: CASSLVFGRMAWRVQEKLFF.